The 14 T cell receptor beta chains below all came from one sample that was sequenced in a study of graft-versus-host responses after intestinal transplantation. Generated by immunoSEQ multiplex PCR, the TCRdb table keeps only in-frame clones and is missing some. The table has some 39,000 clones, roughly 95% seen once; the top ten hold roughly 0.58%. No antigen has been assigned to these receptors. Material: unstimulated CD8+ T cells sorted from spleen or lymph node cells, obtained before transplant. These receptors were collected from a human donor who was the organ donor for an intestinal transplant.

This chain joins TRBV4-3 and TRBJ2-3; D tentatively reads TRBD1 or TRBD2 (6 bases each). Per germline, CDR1 LGHNA and CDR2 YSLEER. CDR3 length: 16 residues. V lost 7 bases and J lost 3, with 20 bases in between. For the CDR3, the DNA is TGCGCCAGCAACCCGATGGTAGGGGGGCTGACAGATACGCAGTATTTT. Protein product: CASNPMVGGLTDTQYF.

V and J are TRBV7-8 and TRBJ2-7, with 7 bases that match TRBD1. CDR1 SGHVS and CDR2 FQNEAQ come from the germline V gene. This CDR3 region has 15 residues. After removal of 5 bases from V and 2 bases from J, the junction contained 9 bases not matched to a gene. The CDR3 protein is CASSTHRGLAYEQYF. CDR3 DNA: TGTGCCAGCAGCACCCACAGGGGATTGGCCTACGAGCAGTACTTC.

This chain links TRBV29-1 with TRBJ2-3; D gene ambiguous. The CDR3 has 14 amino acids. Germline V lookup: CDR1 SQVTM, CDR2 ANQGSEA. Trimming took off 3 bases at V and 1 base at J, with 11 bases between the two ends. Written as DNA, the CDR3 is TGCAGCGTTGATTGGCAGAGAGGCACAGATACGCAGTATTTT. Protein product: CSVDWQRGTDTQYF.

The chain couples TRBV4-1 to TRBJ2-7; 7 positions match TRBD1. Germline lookup yields CDR1 MGHRA and CDR2 YSYEKL. The CDR3 covers 12 residues. V trimming: 4 bases; J trimming: 5 bases; junction bases outside the gene matches: 2. For the CDR3, the DNA is TGCGCCAGCAGCCCGACAGGGCACGAGCAGTACTTC. It encodes CASSPTGHEQYF.

The gene calls are TRBV2 and TRBJ1-5; possibly TRBD1 for D (5 bases). The V end lost 4 bases, the J end lost 7 bases, and 11 bases lay between the germline ends. The germline gives CDR1 SNHLY, CDR2 FYNNEI. The CDR3 has 13 residues. The CDR3: CASSGGFGQPQHF. In DNA form, the CDR3 reads TGTGCCAGCAGTGGGGGGTTTGGGCAGCCCCAGCATTTT.

The rearrangement uses TRBV27 and TRBJ2-4; D is ambiguous. V lost 6 bases and J lost 0, with 18 bases in between. CDR3 length: 17 amino acids. CDR1 and CDR2 from the germline V gene are MNHEY and SMNVEV (reference sequence). For the CDR3, the DNA is TGTGCCAGCAGCCCATTTTCTACCTCCCTAGCCAAAAACATTCAGTACTTC. Encoded protein: CASSPFSTSLAKNIQYF.

The chain joins TRBV9 to TRBJ2-1, with 11 bases aligning to TRBD2. CDR3 size: 13 residues. J lost 9 bases, V lost 4 bases, and 3 bases had no gene match. Looked up from germline, CDR1 is SGDLS and CDR2 is YYNGEE. The CDR3 bases are TGTGCCAGCAGCTTTAGCGGGGGGGGTGAGCAGTTCTTC. Its translation: CASSFSGGGEQFF.

The gene calls are TRBV14 and TRBJ2-5; 8 bases line up with TRBD2. V trimming: 0 bases; J trimming: 3 bases; junction bases outside the gene matches: 9. The CDR3 has 17 residues. Per the germline V gene, CDR1 is SGHDN and CDR2 is FVKESK. The CDR3 DNA follows: TGTGCCAGCAGCCAAGATGAGTTAAGAGCGGGGGAAGAGACCCAGTACTTC. Protein sequence: CASSQDELRAGEETQYF.

The chain links TRBV13 to TRBJ2-5; possibly TRBD2 for D (6 bases). This CDR3 comprises 13 residues. CDR1 and CDR2 (germline): PRHDT, FYEKMQ (reference sequence). Trimming left V 2 bases short and J 5 bases short, with 9 bases between. Written as DNA, the CDR3 is TGTGCCAGCAGCTTATGGGGGGAGGAGACCCAGTACTTC. Its translation: CASSLWGEETQYF.

The chain has TRBV29-1 and TRBJ2-2, with a weak D call TRBD1 (6 bases). The CDR3 is made up of 13 amino acids. Germline CDR1 SQVTM, CDR2 ANQGSEA. Trimming removed 7 bases at V and 4 bases at J, with 13 bases between. This chain's CDR3 is CSGIGTPTGELFF. Written as DNA, the CDR3 is TGCAGCGGGATAGGGACACCCACCGGGGAGCTGTTTTTT.

In its sample, this clone was seen once. The gene calls are TRBV6-1 and TRBJ2-5, with TRBD1 as a possible D gene (8 bases). The J call may be in error: the DNA end matches TRBJ2-7 better. CDR1 and CDR2 from the germline V gene are MNHNS and SASEGT. The CDR3 is 16 amino acids. The CDR3 here is CASSEPRQGREGEQYF. The CDR3 DNA reads as TGTGCCAGCAGTGAACCGCGACAGGGGAGGGAAGGCGAGCAGTACTTC.

The chain employs TRBV14 and TRBJ2-7; D ambiguous. Germline V gives CDR1 SGHDN, CDR2 FVKESK. The CDR3 length is 15 residues. Trimming stripped 7 bases from V and 2 bases from J, with 18 bases between. This chain's CDR3 is CASTHTRIGPYEQYF. CDR3 nucleotide sequence: TGTGCCAGCACCCATACACGAATTGGCCCCTACGAGCAGTACTTC.

The chain combines TRBV2 with TRBJ2-5, with D maybe TRBD1 (6 bases). The CDR3 consists of 16 residues. Trimming removed 8 bases from V and 1 base from J, with 20 bases in between. Germline values: CDR1 SNHLY, CDR2 FYNNEI. CDR3 sequence reads: CASVQDSVHLQETQYF. Here the CDR3 DNA reads TGTGCCAGCGTCCAGGACAGTGTTCATCTCCAAGAGACCCAGTACTTC.

The chain is built from TRBV29-1 and TRBJ2-1; no clear D. The CDR3 sequence is 14 residues long. Deletions cut 3 bases from V and 0 bases from J, with 9 bases between. Germline V CDR1 and CDR2: SQVTM, ANQGSEA. CDR3 amino acids: CSVEAENSYNEQFF. CDR3 in DNA: TGCAGCGTTGAGGCGGAAAACTCCTACAATGAGCAGTTCTTC.